Here is one T cell receptor beta chain with its context. No cognate antigen has been identified for it. No much larger clone is present one base from it, and per-base qualities are unavailable. The V end loses 4 bases and the J end loses 8 bases, and a stretch of 11 bases separates them. There are 12 amino acids in the CDR3, from cysteine to phenylalanine inclusive. The entry retains the CDR3 DNA only, 36 bases that are in frame from base 1. CDR1 and CDR2 are read off the germline V gene (reference sequence) as SEHNR and FQNEAQ. This entry comes from a study of tumor-infiltrating lymphocytes in primary liver carcinoma (dated by TCRdb to about 2017). Study-level background: Surgical resection was performed in China between late 2015 and early 2016 on a handful of patients with histopathologically diagnosed primary liver carcinoma. Roughly 3.65 to 7.5 million productive TCRbeta reads were obtained per sample, and no significant difference in read depth was found between tissue types. A total of roughly 35 specimens from 5 patients underwent TCRbeta repertoire sequencing, comprising 25 or so tumor regions, 5 adjacent noncancerous liver tissues and 5 peripheral blood samples. Reproducibility between technical replicate repertoires was high, with correlation coefficients above 0.95 and mean shared-clone rates approximately 0.9. TCRbeta repertoire sequencing, expression microarrays and whole-exome sequencing were combined in the study across five regions of each liver tumor, with adjacent normal tissue and blood also included. The five patients had tumors staged T1-T3 N0M0, with maximum diameters ranging from roughly 4.2 to 11 cm. Hepatocellular carcinoma (four) or combined HCC and intrahepatic cholangiocarcinoma (one) was present in the five patients, who were three men and two women aged 30 to 69 years.

Starting from approximately 0.5 ug total RNA, TCRbeta-specific cDNA was produced by reverse transcription with a constant-region primer and ProtoScript II reverse transcriptase. The TCRbeta libraries were prepared through three rounds of nested multiplex PCR following a slightly modified ARM-PCR procedure. The first two PCR rounds used multiplex TRBV1-TRBV30 forward primers with a Cbeta reverse primer, each for approximately 11 cycles. Sample barcodes and Illumina adapters were added in a final 25-cycle PCR using Deep VentR polymerase. Before sequencing, amplicons of 200-500 bp were purified from gel using a QIAquick gel extraction kit. The TCRbeta amplicons were sequenced with 250-bp paired-end reads on an Illumina HiSeq 2500. Per the source publication's procedure: To recover full CDR3 sequences, reads were quality-trimmed using Trimmomatic v0.33 and paired reads were then merged using FLASH v1.2.11. MiGEC v1.2.1b assigned V, D and J germline segments to the rearranged TCRbeta sequences. Clonotype statistics and Shannon-Wiener diversity indices were calculated with VDJtools v1.0.0. To cut down on sampling bias, every analysis after diversity analysis relied on just the 250 most abundant clonotypes from each sample. Using fastp at Q25 and MiXCR, TCRdb reprocessed the public reads and kept productive beta chains. Every CDR3 protein is listed once, alongside the most common genes and DNA of its rows. The V and J calls shown here were made by TCRdb, not taken from the authors' results. The sample yields hundreds of thousands of distinct CDR3 sequences; approximately 54% were counted once. Clones ranked in the top ten supply 15% to 20% of the sample.

Broader findings and caveats from the paper: Bulk unsorted samples precluded comparing CD4+ and CD8+ T cell repertoires. Repertoire overlap was higher between tumor regions (mean about 35%) than tumor-adjacent (around 17%) or tumor-blood (14%) pairs, consistent with antigen-driven expansion. The top 250 clones made up a significantly larger repertoire fraction in tumors than in blood (p = 0.039). Only 4 or 5 patients were included in the study, and the authors note that the findings should be validated in a larger study. Because only the TCR beta chain was sequenced and unpaired alpha chains were not captured, true repertoire diversity is likely underestimated.

Blood RNA was extracted from unsorted whole blood with TRIzol reagent; germline DNA came from the DNeasy Blood & Tissue kit. Patients had chronic HBV infection and were treatment-naive at sampling. Before surgery, 4 to 5 milliliters of peripheral blood were collected into K2EDTA tubes. Sequences were obtained from peripheral blood. The chain is encoded by TRBV7-9 joined to TRBJ2-5; the D gene lacks a confident call. This TCR derives from a woman in her thirties with primary liver carcinoma and hepatitis B virus infection. The CDR3 reads CASSSGSLTQYF. At the DNA level, the sequence is TGTGCCAGCAGCTCCGGGTCTCTAACCCAGTACTTC.